Below, 31 T cell receptor beta chains from the same sample are listed, as sequenced in a study of blood T cell repertoires in COVID-19. Data came from immunoSEQ multiplex PCR; TCRdb stores just in-frame clones and leaves some out. The repertoire consists of 150,000 to 200,000 clones, with around 75% occurring once and the leading ten covering approximately 13%. The source material was peripheral blood. The receptors shown here come from a woman of 80 years or more with acute or convalescent COVID-19.

The chain couples TRBV6-5 to TRBJ2-7; D is unclear. Germline V gene lookup returns CDR1 MNHEY and CDR2 SVGAGI. There are 11 residues in the CDR3. V lost 6 bases and J 4 bases, leaving 7 bases between the germline ends. CDR3: CASRTSYEQYF. The DNA of the CDR3 is TGTGCCAGCAGAACAAGTTACGAGCAGTACTTC.

This chain uses TRBV5-4 with TRBJ1-1, with a tentative D call TRBD1 (5 bases). Germline V gene data show CDR1 as SGHNT and CDR2 as YYREEE (reference sequence). This CDR3 spans 14 amino acids. V was cut by 4 bases and J by 2 bases, with 12 bases left in between. The chain's CDR3 is CASSPGGGNTEAFF. As DNA, the CDR3 is TGTGCCAGCAGCCCCGGCGGGGGTAACACTGAAGCTTTCTTT. Looking up the rest from reference TRBV5-4 and TRBJ1-1 gives the full variable domain: ETGVTQSPTHLIKTRGQQVTLRCSSQSGHNTVSWYQQALGQGPQFIFQYYREEENGRGNFPPRFSGLQFPNYSSELNVNALELDDSALYLCASSPGGGNTEAFFGQGTRLTVV.

This clone is medium-sized. The J gene is TRBJ2-1, the V gene TRBV7-9, with 13 bases that match TRBD2. The CDR3 runs 17 residues. The V and J ends lost 5 bases and 9 bases, in that order; junction bases with no gene match: 13. CDR1 and CDR2 (germline): SEHNR, FQNEAQ (reference sequence). Here the CDR3 reads CASSARKLAGGRREQFF. The CDR3 coding sequence is TGTGCCAGCAGCGCCCGAAAACTAGCGGGGGGGCGTCGTGAGCAGTTCTTC.

This chain connects TRBV5-1 to TRBJ2-4, with TRBD2 as a possible D gene (6 bases). The CDR3 length is 15 residues. The germline V and J ends were trimmed by 0 bases and 8 bases, with 15 bases remaining between them. Germline V gene lookup returns CDR1 SGHRS and CDR2 YFSETQ. The CDR3 DNA reads TGCGCCAGCAGCTTGGCGGGAATCCCGGGGGACATTCAGTACTTC. It codes for CASSLAGIPGDIQYF.

This chain uses TRBV3-1 (or the pseudogene TRBV3-2) with TRBJ2-7; maybe TRBD1 (5 bases). Trimming took off 1 base at V and 2 bases at J, with 9 bases between the two ends. From germline, CDR1 is LGHDT and CDR2 YNNKEL (reference sequence). The CDR3 consists of 14 residues. The CDR3, as DNA: TGTGCCAGCAGCCAAGCAACAGGTCCCTACGAGCAGTACTTC. It is translated as CASSQATGPYEQYF.

The chain couples TRBV5-1 to TRBJ1-6; 12 bases match TRBD1. J lost 7 bases, V lost 4 bases, and 6 bases had no gene match. Germline V lookup: CDR1 SGHRS, CDR2 YFSETQ. The CDR3 extends over 16 amino acids. For the CDR3, the DNA is TGCGCCAGCAGCCCGACCGGGACAGGGGGCAATTCACCCCTCCACTTT. This gives the protein CASSPTGTGGNSPLHF.

This clone was seen a single time. The chain links TRBV10-1 to TRBJ2-1; D is ambiguous. Trimming took off 0 bases at V and 9 bases at J, with 12 bases between the two ends. CDR3 length equals 14 residues. Germline assignment: CDR1 WNHNN and CDR2 SYGVQD (reference sequence). This CDR3 is CASSESSLNGEQFF. The CDR3 coding sequence is TGCGCCAGCAGTGAGTCGAGTCTAAATGGTGAGCAGTTCTTC.

This clone was seen ten or more times. Other nucleotide sequences from this sample produce the same CDR3. The V gene is TRBV15, the J gene TRBJ1-6; TRBD1 is a possible D gene (5 bases). Per the germline V gene, CDR1 is LNHNV and CDR2 is YYDKDF (reference sequence). The CDR3 runs to 13 residues. V lost 1 base and J lost 9, with 7 bases in between. DNA of the CDR3: TGTGCCACCAGCAGAGGTCAGGGTTCACCCCTCCACTTT. This translates into CATSRGQGSPLHF.

As DNA, the CDR3 is TGTGCCTGGAGTACAGGGAATTCACCCCTCCACTTT. Amino acid sequence: CAWSTGNSPLHF. The V gene is TRBV30, the J gene TRBJ1-6; possibly TRBD1 for D (6 bases). The CDR3 totals 12 residues. The germline CDR1 and CDR2 sequences are GTSNPN and SVGIG (reference sequence). V was clipped by 2 bases and J by 7 bases, with 6 bases between them.

The chain is built from TRBV6-5 and TRBJ2-7, with 9 bases fitting TRBD2. The CDR3 is 16 residues long. Looked up from germline, CDR1 is MNHEY and CDR2 is SVGAGI. V lost 0 bases to trimming and J lost 4 bases; unmatched junction nucleotides: 7. CDR3 sequence (DNA): TGTGCCAGCAGTTACTCGACTAGCGGAGGACCGTACGAGCAGTACTTC. Translated: CASSYSTSGGPYEQYF.

V gene TRBV5-6 combines with J gene TRBJ1-6, with D possibly matching TRBD1 (6 bases). Trimming shortened V by 0 bases and J by 10 bases, and 14 bases separated the two germline ends. Germline V gene lookup returns CDR1 SGHDT and CDR2 YYEEEE. CDR3 length: 15 residues. CDR3 in DNA: TGTGCCAGCAGCTTGGCCTACAGGGAACTGTCACCCCTCCACTTT. Its protein is CASSLAYRELSPLHF.

This chain links TRBV5-1 with TRBJ1-1; the D is unclear. Germline CDR1 is SGHRS and CDR2 is YFSETQ. This CDR3 spans 13 amino acids. V was trimmed by 1 base and J by 8 bases, leaving 12 bases between them. In nucleotides, the CDR3 is TGCGCCAGCAGCTTGACCTGGGCAGACGAAGCTTTCTTT. Protein sequence: CASSLTWADEAFF.

The chain is built from TRBV4-2 and TRBJ1-4; the match to TRBD1 covers 8 bases. The trim removed 2 bases at V and 0 bases at J, leaving 5 bases unmatched. Germline CDR1 is LGHNA and CDR2 is YNFKEQ. The CDR3 runs to 17 residues. The CDR3 DNA reads as TGTGCCAGCAGCCAAACCGGGACAGGCGCAACTAATGAAAAACTGTTTTTT. Amino acid sequence: CASSQTGTGATNEKLFF.

This sequence joins TRBV29-1 and TRBJ2-4, with D perhaps TRBD2 (5 bases). The CDR3 spans 13 residues. The germline CDR1 and CDR2 sequences are SQVTM and ANQGSEA. Trimming left V 7 bases short and J 8 bases short, with 18 bases between. The CDR3 here is CSGGRAREDIQYF. The CDR3 nucleotides are TGCAGCGGTGGGCGGGCCAGAGAGGACATTCAGTACTTC.

The V gene is TRBV19, the J gene TRBJ1-5, with TRBD1 identical over 9 bases. CDR1 is LNHDA and CDR2 is SQIVND in the germline V gene (reference sequence). V dropped 11 bases and J dropped 3; count of bases not matched to a gene: 11. The CDR3 consists of 15 residues. The CDR3 sequence: CASKGTGRDNQPQHF. In DNA, the CDR3 is TGTGCCTCTAAAGGGACAGGGAGGGACAATCAGCCCCAGCATTTT.

To note about this clone: This sample includes further DNA sequences coding for the same CDR3. V usage is TRBV27 and J usage is TRBJ1-2; 10 positions match TRBD1. CDR1 MNHEY and CDR2 SMNVEV come from the germline V gene (reference sequence). V was clipped by 8 bases and J by 8 bases; unmatched bases: 5. The CDR3 runs 12 residues. The CDR3 is CASSGTGDGYTF. In DNA, the CDR3 is TGTGCCAGCTCCGGGACAGGGGACGGCTACACCTTC.

The chain employs TRBV27 and TRBJ2-7; no clear D gene. Trimming left V 2 bases short and J 3 bases short, with 11 bases between. CDR1 is MNHEY, CDR2 SMNVEV, per germline (reference sequence). CDR3 size: 14 residues. CDR3 sequence (DNA): TGTGCCAGCAGTTTAAGGAGCCGTGGCTACGAGCAGTACTTC. Protein sequence: CASSLRSRGYEQYF.

The chain joins TRBV28 to TRBJ1-4; D perhaps matches TRBD1 (6 bases). This CDR3 contains 16 residues. Trimming stripped 2 bases from V and 1 base from J, with 11 bases between. CDR1 is MDHEN and CDR2 is SYDVKM in the germline V gene. DNA of the CDR3: TGTGCCAGCAGTTTAGAGGGGGAAGTAACTAATGAAAAACTGTTTTTT. This sequence encodes CASSLEGEVTNEKLFF. The complete variable domain, with remaining parts taken from reference TRBV28 and TRBJ1-4, reads DVKVTQSSRYLVKRTGEKVFLECVQDMDHENMFWYRQDPGLGLRLIYFSYDVKMKEKGDIPEGYSVSREKKERFSLILESASTNQTSMYLCASSLEGEVTNEKLFFGSGTQLSVL.

The J gene is TRBJ1-6, the V gene TRBV6-1; 7 bases map to TRBD1. V lost 3 bases to trimming and J lost 10 bases; unmatched junction nucleotides: 12. The V gene's germline CDR1 is MNHNS and CDR2 SASEGT. The CDR3 contains 16 residues. The CDR3 protein is CASSETLHRGQSPLHF. The CDR3 DNA is TGTGCCAGCAGTGAGACACTGCACAGGGGCCAATCACCCCTCCACTTT.

This clone showed up just a few times. This chain links TRBV5-1 with TRBJ1-6; 11 positions match TRBD1. J lost 7 bases, V lost 5 bases, and 5 bases had no gene match. Germline V gene data show CDR1 as SGHRS and CDR2 as YFSETQ. This CDR3 is built from 15 residues. The CDR3 DNA reads as TGCGCCAGCAGTGAGGGGGACAGGGGGAATTCACCCCTCCACTTT. This translates into CASSEGDRGNSPLHF.

The genes are TRBV3-1 (or the pseudogene TRBV3-2) and TRBJ1-1; D possibly corresponds to TRBD1 (6 bases). The CDR3 covers 16 residues. Germline CDR1 is LGHDT and CDR2 is YNNKEL (reference sequence). V gave up 3 bases and J gave up 4 bases, with 18 bases separating them. The CDR3, as DNA: TGTGCCAGCAGCCAGCTACTAAGGGGCAGGGGCACTGAAGCTTTCTTT. Protein: CASSQLLRGRGTEAFF.

The chain couples TRBV19 to TRBJ2-5; a possible D gene is TRBD1 (5 bases). Trimming shortened V by 10 bases and J by 4 bases, and 19 bases separated the two germline ends. The CDR3 has 14 amino acids. Germline V gives CDR1 LNHDA, CDR2 SQIVND (reference sequence). The CDR3 bases are TGTGCCACCAAGTTAGCAGGGAAGGGAGAGACCCAGTACTTC. Protein: CATKLAGKGETQYF. Filled out from reference TRBV19 and TRBJ2-5, the complete variable domain reads DGGITQSPKYLFRKEGQNVTLSCEQNLNHDAMYWYRQDPGQGLRLIYYSQIVNDFQKGDIAEGYSVSREKKESFPLTVTSAQKNPTAFYLCATKLAGKGETQYFGPGTRLLVL.

V usage is TRBV3-1 (or the pseudogene TRBV3-2) and J usage is TRBJ1-6; D is ambiguous. This CDR3 comprises 15 residues. V lost 1 base, J lost 0 bases, and 4 bases lay in between. Germline lookup yields CDR1 LGHDT and CDR2 YNNKEL (reference sequence). The DNA of the CDR3 is TGTGCCAGCAGCCAAGGGAGCTCCTATAATTCACCCCTCCACTTT. Translation gives CASSQGSSYNSPLHF.

This clone was picked up many times. The gene calls are TRBV6-5 and TRBJ1-2; unclear D gene. The CDR3 runs 16 residues. In germline, CDR1 is MNHEY, CDR2 SVGAGI. The V gene lost 0 bases and the J gene lost 5 bases, with 16 bases spanning the gap. Here the CDR3 DNA reads TGTGCCAGCAGTTACTCGGGAGGGTCCAGCCTTTATGGCTACACCTTC. Protein product: CASSYSGGSSLYGYTF.

This clone was found once. The V gene is TRBV5-6, the J gene TRBJ2-4; D is possibly TRBD2 (5 bases). Germline V gene lookup returns CDR1 SGHDT and CDR2 YYEEEE. The CDR3 is made up of 14 amino acids. With 0 bases removed from V and 8 bases from J, the gap between germline ends came to 12 bases. The CDR3 loop is CASSLGLMADIQYF. CDR3 nucleotide sequence: TGTGCCAGCAGCTTGGGACTAATGGCGGACATTCAGTACTTC.

This clone occurred a few times. The V and J genes are TRBV28 and TRBJ1-5; the D gene is possibly TRBD1 (6 bases). V was shortened by 5 bases and J by 8 bases, with 19 bases between the two germline ends. Germline assignment: CDR1 MDHEN and CDR2 SYDVKM. The CDR3 runs 15 residues. CDR3 region: CASSNLQGGSKPQHF. DNA of the CDR3: TGTGCCAGCAGTAACCTCCAAGGGGGATCTAAGCCCCAGCATTTT.

The chain has TRBV5-1 and TRBJ1-1; TRBD1 might be the D (6 bases). Per germline, CDR1 SGHRS and CDR2 YFSETQ. V shed 0 bases and J shed 4 bases, with 19 bases lying between them. This CDR3 region has 17 residues. DNA of the CDR3: TGCGCCAGCAGCTTGGTAGGGGGGGGCCGAGGTAGCACTGAAGCTTTCTTT. Amino acids: CASSLVGGGRGSTEAFF.

The rearrangement joins TRBV27 to TRBJ1-2; no definite D call. Trimming cost V 2 bases and J 7 bases, with 11 bases left between them. The germline gives CDR1 MNHEY, CDR2 SMNVEV (reference sequence). The CDR3 loop spans 13 amino acids. The DNA for the CDR3 is TGTGCCAGCAGTTTAACTGGGGAGTTTGGCTACACCTTC. Translating gives CASSLTGEFGYTF.

For the CDR3, the DNA is TGTGCCAGCAGCCAAGAAACTAGCGGGGGGTTGTACGAGCAGTACTTC. Translated, it gives CASSQETSGGLYEQYF. The gene calls are TRBV3-1 (or the pseudogene TRBV3-2) and TRBJ2-7; 12 nucleotides match TRBD2. J gave up 4 bases and V 0 bases, and 4 bases lay outside the gene matches. This CDR3 spans 16 amino acids. Looked up from germline, CDR1 is LGHDT and CDR2 is YNNKEL (reference sequence).

J is TRBJ2-7 and V is TRBV5-1; 7 nucleotides align to TRBD1. CDR1 is SGHRS and CDR2 is YFSETQ in the germline V gene. With 0 bases clipped from V and 4 bases from J, the junction kept 7 bases outside the gene matches. This CDR3 has 15 amino acids. The CDR3 sequence: CASSLEGASMYEQYF. The CDR3, as DNA: TGCGCCAGCAGCTTGGAGGGGGCAAGTATGTACGAGCAGTACTTC.

This clone came up a few times. J is TRBJ1-5 and V is TRBV12-3 or TRBV12-4, with a possible D match to TRBD1 (5 bases). The CDR3 is 13 amino acids. The ends were cut back, 7 bases at V and 6 bases at J, with 13 bases in the middle. CDR3 protein: CASTWSGGQPQHF. The CDR3 DNA reads as TGTGCCAGCACCTGGTCGGGGGGTCAGCCCCAGCATTTT.